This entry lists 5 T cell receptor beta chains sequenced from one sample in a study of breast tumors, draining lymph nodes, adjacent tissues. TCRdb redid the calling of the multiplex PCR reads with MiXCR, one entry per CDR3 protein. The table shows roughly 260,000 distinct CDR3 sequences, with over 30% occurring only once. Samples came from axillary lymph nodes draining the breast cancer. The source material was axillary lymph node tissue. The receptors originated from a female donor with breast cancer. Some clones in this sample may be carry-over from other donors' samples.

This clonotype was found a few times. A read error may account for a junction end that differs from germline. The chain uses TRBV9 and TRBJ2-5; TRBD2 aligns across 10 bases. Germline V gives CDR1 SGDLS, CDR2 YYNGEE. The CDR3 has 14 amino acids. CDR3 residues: CASSPGLAKETQSF. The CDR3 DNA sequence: TGTGCCAGCAGCCCGGGACTAGCGAAAGAGACCCAGTCCTTC.

The CDR3 here is CASSKWTGGAGNTF. The CDR3 DNA is TGTGCCAGCAGCAAATGGACAGGGGGCGCCGGAAACACCTTC. V is TRBV7-2 and J is TRBJ1-2, with 11 bases matching TRBD1. The CDR3 length is 14 residues. The ends lost 5 bases at V and 12 bases at J; junction bases unmatched: 11. Germline V lookup: CDR1 SGHTA, CDR2 FQGNSA.

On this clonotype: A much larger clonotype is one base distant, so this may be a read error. DNA of the CDR3: TGTGCCAGCAGCGTAACCGGGACAGCTTCCCAGGGAGAGCCCCAGTACTTC. Translated, it gives CASSVTGTASQGEPQYF. The genes are TRBV9 and TRBJ2-5, with 7 bases lining up with TRBD1. Germline CDR1 SGDLS, CDR2 YYNGEE. The CDR3 covers 17 residues.

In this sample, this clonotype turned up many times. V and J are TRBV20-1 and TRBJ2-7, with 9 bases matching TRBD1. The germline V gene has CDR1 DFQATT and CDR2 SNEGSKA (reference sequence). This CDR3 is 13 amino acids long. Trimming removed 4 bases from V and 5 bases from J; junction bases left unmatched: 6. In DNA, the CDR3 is TGCAGTGCTACGGGGACAGGGAGGAACGAGCAGTACTTC. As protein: CSATGTGRNEQYF.

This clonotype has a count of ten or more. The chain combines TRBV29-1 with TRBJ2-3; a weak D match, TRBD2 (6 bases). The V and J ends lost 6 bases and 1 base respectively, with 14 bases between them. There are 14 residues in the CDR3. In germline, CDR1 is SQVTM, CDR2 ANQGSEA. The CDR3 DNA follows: TGCAGCGTCACGACTAGGTTGGGCACAGATACGCAGTATTTT. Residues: CSVTTRLGTDTQYF.